The present entry profiles one T cell receptor (beta chain) with its context. What it binds is unknown. Relative to the germline gene, one junction end is altered; a read error may explain this. The data originate from a study of CD8 T cells in ankylosing spondylitis. Findings and caveats of the study: Disease-linked clones reportedly showed significant enrichment in matched ankylosing spondylitis synovial fluid. The disease-linked clones had a CD8+ phenotype and low blood frequencies.

The CDR3 runs 15 residues. Germline CDR1 is SQVTM and CDR2 is ANQGSEA. With molecular barcodes, quantitative 5'-RACE was used to make the TCR beta libraries. TCRdb fed the 5' RACE reads into MiXCR, producing one record per CDR3 protein. The data contain approximately 90,000 distinct CDR3 sequences, about 8.3% of them seen just once; the ten biggest clones take up 8.5% to 10%. The TCR was taken from a male donor with ankylosing spondylitis or in good health (not recorded which). This chain connects TRBV29-1 to TRBJ2-3; tentatively, D is TRBD2 (5 bases). Sequencing input: blood, either unsorted or a sorted T cell fraction (not recorded which). CDR3 amino acids: CSVFPPAGRTATQYF. The CDR3 DNA reads as TGCAGCGTTTTCCCCCCGGCGGGCCGCACAGCTACGCAGTATTTT.